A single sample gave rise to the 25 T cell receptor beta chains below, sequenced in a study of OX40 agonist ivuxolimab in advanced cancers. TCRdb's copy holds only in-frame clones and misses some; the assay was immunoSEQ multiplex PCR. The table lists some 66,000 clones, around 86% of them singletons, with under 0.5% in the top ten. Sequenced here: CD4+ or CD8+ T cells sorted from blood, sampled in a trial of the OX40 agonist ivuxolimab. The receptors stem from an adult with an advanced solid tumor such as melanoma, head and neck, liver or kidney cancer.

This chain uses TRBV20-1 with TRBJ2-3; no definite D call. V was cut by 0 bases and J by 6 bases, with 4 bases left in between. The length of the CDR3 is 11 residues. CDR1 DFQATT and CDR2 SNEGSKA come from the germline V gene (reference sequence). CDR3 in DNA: TGCAGTGCTAGAGACGTGGATACGCAGTATTTT. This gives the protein CSARDVDTQYF.

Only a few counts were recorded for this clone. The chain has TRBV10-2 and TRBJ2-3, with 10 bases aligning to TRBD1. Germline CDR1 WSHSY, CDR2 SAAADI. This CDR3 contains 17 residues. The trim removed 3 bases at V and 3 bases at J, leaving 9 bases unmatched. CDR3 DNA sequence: TGCGCCAGCAGTGACGCCGGGACAGGGGTCGGTACAGATACGCAGTATTTT. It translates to CASSDAGTGVGTDTQYF.

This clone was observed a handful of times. The CDR3 loop is CASSPYRWGTSTDTQYF. The CDR3 DNA sequence: TGTGCCAGCAGCCCCTACCGTTGGGGAACTAGCACAGATACGCAGTATTTT. The chain recombines TRBV11-1 with TRBJ2-3; the D is unclear. Germline V gene data show CDR1 as SGHAT and CDR2 as FQDESV (reference sequence). V was shortened by 5 bases and J by 0 bases, with 18 bases between the two germline ends. CDR3 length: 17 residues.

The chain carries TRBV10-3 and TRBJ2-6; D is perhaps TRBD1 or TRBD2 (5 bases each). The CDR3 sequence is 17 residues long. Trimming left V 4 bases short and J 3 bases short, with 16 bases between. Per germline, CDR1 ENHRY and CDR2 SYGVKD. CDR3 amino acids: CAISGTLGTYGANVLTF. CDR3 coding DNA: TGTGCCATCAGTGGCACGCTCGGGACGTATGGGGCCAACGTCCTGACTTTC.

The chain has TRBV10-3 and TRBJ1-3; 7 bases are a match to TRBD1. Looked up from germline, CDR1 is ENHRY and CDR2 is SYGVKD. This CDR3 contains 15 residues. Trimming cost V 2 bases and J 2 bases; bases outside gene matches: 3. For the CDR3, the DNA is TGTGCCATCAGTGAGCCTGACAGGGCTGGAAACACCATATATTTT. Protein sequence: CAISEPDRAGNTIYF.

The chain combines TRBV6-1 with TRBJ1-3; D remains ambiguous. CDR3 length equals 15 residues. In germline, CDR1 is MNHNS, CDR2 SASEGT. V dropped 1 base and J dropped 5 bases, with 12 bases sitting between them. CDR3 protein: CASSEDGFLRNTIYF. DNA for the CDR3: TGTGCCAGCAGTGAAGATGGCTTTTTGCGAAACACCATATATTTT.

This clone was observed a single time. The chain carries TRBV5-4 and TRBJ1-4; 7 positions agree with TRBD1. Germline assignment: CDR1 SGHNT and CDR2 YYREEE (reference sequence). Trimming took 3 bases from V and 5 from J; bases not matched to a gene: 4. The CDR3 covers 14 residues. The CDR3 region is CASSSGGTNEKLFF. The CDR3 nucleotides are TGTGCCAGCAGCTCAGGGGGTACGAATGAAAAACTGTTTTTT.

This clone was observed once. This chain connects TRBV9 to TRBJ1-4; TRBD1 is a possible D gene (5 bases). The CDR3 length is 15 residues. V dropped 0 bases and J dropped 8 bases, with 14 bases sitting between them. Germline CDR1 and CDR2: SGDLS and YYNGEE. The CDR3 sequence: CASSVDSGQGEKLFF. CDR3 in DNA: TGTGCCAGCAGCGTAGATTCTGGGCAGGGAGAAAAACTGTTTTTT.

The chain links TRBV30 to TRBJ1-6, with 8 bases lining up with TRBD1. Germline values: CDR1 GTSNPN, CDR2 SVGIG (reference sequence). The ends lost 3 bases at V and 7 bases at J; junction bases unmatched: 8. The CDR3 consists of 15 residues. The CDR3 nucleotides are TGTGCCTGGAGGTTAGGACAGGGTATAAATTCACCCCTCCACTTT. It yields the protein CAWRLGQGINSPLHF. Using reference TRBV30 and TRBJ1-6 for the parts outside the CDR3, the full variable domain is SQTIHQWPATLVQPVGSPLSLECTVEGTSNPNLYWYRQAAGRGLQLLFYSVGIGQISSEVPQNLSASRPQDRQFILSSKKLLLSDSGFYLCAWRLGQGINSPLHFGNGTRLTVT.

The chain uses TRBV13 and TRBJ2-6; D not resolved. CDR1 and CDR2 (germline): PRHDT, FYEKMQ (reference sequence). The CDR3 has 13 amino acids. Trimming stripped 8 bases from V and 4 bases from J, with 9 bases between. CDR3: CASLYSGANVLTF. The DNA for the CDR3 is TGTGCCAGCCTCTATTCCGGGGCCAACGTCCTGACTTTC.

The CDR3 DNA follows: TGTGCCAGCAATCCAGGGGGGAACTATGGCTACACCTTC. This gives the protein CASNPGGNYGYTF. V and J are TRBV2 and TRBJ1-2; TRBD1 agrees at 7 bases. CDR1 is SNHLY, CDR2 FYNNEI, per germline. V was clipped by 7 bases and J by 2 bases; unmatched bases: 4. This CDR3 contains 13 residues.

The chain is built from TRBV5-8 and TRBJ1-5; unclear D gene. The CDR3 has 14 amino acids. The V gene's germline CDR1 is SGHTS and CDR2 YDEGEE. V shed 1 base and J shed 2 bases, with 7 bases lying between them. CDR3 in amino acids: CASSLRGRNQPQHF. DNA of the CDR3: TGTGCCAGCAGCTTGCGTGGTCGCAATCAGCCCCAGCATTTT.

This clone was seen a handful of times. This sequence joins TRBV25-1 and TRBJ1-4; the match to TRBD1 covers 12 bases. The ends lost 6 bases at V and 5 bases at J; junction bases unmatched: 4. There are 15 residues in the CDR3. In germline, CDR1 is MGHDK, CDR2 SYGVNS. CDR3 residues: CASRGDRGRNEKLFF. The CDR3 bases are TGTGCCAGCAGAGGGGACAGGGGGCGAAATGAAAAACTGTTTTTT.

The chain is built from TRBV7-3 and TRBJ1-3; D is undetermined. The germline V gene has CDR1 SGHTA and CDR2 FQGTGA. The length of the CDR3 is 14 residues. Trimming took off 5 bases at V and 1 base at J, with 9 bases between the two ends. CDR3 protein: CASSRGPSGNTIYF. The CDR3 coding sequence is TGTGCCAGCAGCCGTGGGCCATCTGGAAACACCATATATTTT.

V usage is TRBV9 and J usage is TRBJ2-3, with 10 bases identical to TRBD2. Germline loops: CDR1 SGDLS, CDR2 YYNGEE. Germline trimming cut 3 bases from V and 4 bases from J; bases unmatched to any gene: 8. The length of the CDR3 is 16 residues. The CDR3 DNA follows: TGTGCCAGCAGCGCCCGAGCGGGGGGGCACTCAGATACGCAGTATTTT. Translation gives CASSARAGGHSDTQYF.

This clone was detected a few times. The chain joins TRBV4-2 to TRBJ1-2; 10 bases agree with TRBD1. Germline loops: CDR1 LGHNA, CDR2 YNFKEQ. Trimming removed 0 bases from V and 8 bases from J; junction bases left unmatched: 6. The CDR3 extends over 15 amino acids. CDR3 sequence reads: CASSQDRTGGRGYTF. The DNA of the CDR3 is TGTGCCAGCAGCCAAGATCGGACAGGGGGAAGGGGCTACACCTTC.

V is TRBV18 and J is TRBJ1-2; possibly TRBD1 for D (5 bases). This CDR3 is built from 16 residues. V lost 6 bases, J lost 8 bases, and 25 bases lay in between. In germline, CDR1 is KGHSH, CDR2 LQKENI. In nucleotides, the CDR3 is TGTGCCAGCTCTCCCCTCCGAACAGGTGGTAGTATGGGCTACACCTTC. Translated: CASSPLRTGGSMGYTF.

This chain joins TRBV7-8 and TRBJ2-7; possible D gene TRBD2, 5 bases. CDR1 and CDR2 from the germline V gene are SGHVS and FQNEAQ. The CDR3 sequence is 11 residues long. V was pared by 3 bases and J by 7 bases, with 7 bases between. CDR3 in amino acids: CASSFRREQYF. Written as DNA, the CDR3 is TGTGCCAGCAGCTTCCGGAGGGAGCAGTACTTC.

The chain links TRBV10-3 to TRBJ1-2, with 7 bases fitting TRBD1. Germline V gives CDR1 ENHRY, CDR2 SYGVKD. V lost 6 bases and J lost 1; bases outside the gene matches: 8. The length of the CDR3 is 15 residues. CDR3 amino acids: CAIRNTGAVNYGYTF. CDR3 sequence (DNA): TGTGCCATCAGGAATACAGGGGCTGTTAACTATGGCTACACCTTC.

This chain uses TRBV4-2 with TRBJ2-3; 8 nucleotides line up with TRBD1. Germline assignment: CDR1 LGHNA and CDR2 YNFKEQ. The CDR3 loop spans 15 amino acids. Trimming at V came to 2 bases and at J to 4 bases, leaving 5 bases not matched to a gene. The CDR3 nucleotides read TGTGCCAGCAGCCAAAGCCCAGGGGGCGCAGATACGCAGTATTTT. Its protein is CASSQSPGGADTQYF.

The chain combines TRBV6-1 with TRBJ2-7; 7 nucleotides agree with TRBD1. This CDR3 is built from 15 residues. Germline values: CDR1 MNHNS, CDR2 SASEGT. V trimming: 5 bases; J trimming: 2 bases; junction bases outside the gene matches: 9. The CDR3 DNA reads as TGTGCCAGCAGTTCTGGGGGACAGACGCCCTACGAGCAGTACTTC. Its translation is CASSSGGQTPYEQYF.

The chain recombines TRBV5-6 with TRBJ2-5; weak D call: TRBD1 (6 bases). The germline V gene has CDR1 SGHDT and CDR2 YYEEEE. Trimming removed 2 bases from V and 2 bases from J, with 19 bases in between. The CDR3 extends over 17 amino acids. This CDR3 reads CASSLPLGQGTQETQYF. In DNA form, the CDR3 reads TGTGCCAGCAGCTTACCCCTGGGGCAGGGGACACAAGAGACCCAGTACTTC.

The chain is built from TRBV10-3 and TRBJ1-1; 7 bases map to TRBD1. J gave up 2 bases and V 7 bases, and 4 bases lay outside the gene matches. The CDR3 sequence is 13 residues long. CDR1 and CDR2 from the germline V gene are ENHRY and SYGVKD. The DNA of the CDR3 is TGTGCCATCAAGGGACAGCTTAACACTGAAGCTTTCTTT. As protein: CAIKGQLNTEAFF.

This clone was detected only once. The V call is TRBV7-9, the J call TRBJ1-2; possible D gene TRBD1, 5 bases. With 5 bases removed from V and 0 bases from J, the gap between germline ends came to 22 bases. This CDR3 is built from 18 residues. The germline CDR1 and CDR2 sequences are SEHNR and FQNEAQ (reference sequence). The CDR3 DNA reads TGTGCCAGCAGCCAATCTGGGACCCGAAGGCCGACTAACTATGGCTACACCTTC. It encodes CASSQSGTRRPTNYGYTF.

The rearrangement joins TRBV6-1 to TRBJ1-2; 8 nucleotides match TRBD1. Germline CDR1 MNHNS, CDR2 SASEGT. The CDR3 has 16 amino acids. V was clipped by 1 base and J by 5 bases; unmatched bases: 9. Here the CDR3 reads CASSEGRGRIGYGYTF. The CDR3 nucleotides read TGTGCCAGCAGTGAAGGCAGGGGGCGAATTGGGTATGGCTACACCTTC.